The T cell receptor (beta chain) described here comes from a study of identical twins. The CDR3 runs 14 residues. Trimming shortened V by 5 bases and J by 4 bases, and 12 bases separated the two germline ends. Germline V gene sequence: CDR1 SGHVS, CDR2 FNYEAQ. MiXCR was run by TCRdb on the 5' RACE reads, yielding one entry per CDR3 protein. The table lists approximately 220,000 distinct CDR3 sequences, 7.5% of them singletons. Separately, the same data were catalogued under a study of yellow fever vaccine responses in identical twins.

Sequencing used CD8+ T cells sorted from blood. The genes are TRBV7-6 and TRBJ1-5, with D possibly TRBD1 on 5 matching bases. This receptor was identified in a young woman in good health. The chain's CDR3 is CASSQGGLNQPQHF. The CDR3 coding sequence is TGTGCCAGCAGCCAGGGAGGGCTTAATCAGCCCCAGCATTTT.